The entry that follows covers one T cell receptor (beta chain) sequence. What it binds is unknown. This sample was taken from a study of vaccination and CD4 T cells after COVID-19. Across the whole study: Day 14 and days 161 to 241 post-vaccination were the sampling points for three convalescent patients. Study findings and constraints: Convalescent patients' clones that were vaccine-specific were spike mono-reactive in 304 of 307 cases. Researchers looked at relatively few convalescent patients and had no early post-infection timepoints.

One entry per CDR3 protein, called by TCRdb with MiXCR from the PCR reads. The data hold about 29,000 distinct CDR3 sequences, with 50% observed a single time. The time point denotes: late sampling 161 to 241 days after vaccination in a few convalescent patients. Per the germline V gene, CDR1 is MDHEN and CDR2 is SYDVKM. The CDR3 extends over 14 amino acids. Trimming took off 3 bases at V and 0 bases at J, with 9 bases between the two ends. The V call is TRBV28, the J call TRBJ2-7; D ambiguous. The TCR was taken from a human donor who had recovered from COVID-19. This specimen was CD4+ T cells from blood, taken about 7 months after SARS-CoV-2 vaccination. The CDR3 sequence: CASSFGLASYEQYF. CDR3 nucleotide sequence: TGTGCCAGCAGTTTCGGGTTGGCCTCCTACGAGCAGTACTTC. Full variable domain (missing parts from reference TRBV28 and TRBJ2-7): DVKVTQSSRYLVKRTGEKVFLECVQDMDHENMFWYRQDPGLGLRLIYFSYDVKMKEKGDIPEGYSVSREKKERFSLILESASTNQTSMYLCASSFGLASYEQYFGPGTRLTVT.